This T cell receptor (beta chain) was identified in a study of shared clonotypes between healthy human individuals (dated by TCRdb to about 2020). Background on the whole study: The cohort comprised two women and three men aged 18 to 49 years. Libraries were prepared and TCR repertoires were sequenced by different laboratories using diverse techniques, in order to increase sequencing depth and limit assay-specific biases. Between about 0.94 and 8.9 billion PBMCs per donor were obtained by leukapheresis. For each donor, CD4 naive and CD4 memory were each run on three plates, CD8 naive on two plates, and CD8 memory on one plate. To estimate repertoire size and how much clonotype sharing occurs between individuals, the study deeply sequenced the blood TCR repertoires of roughly 5 healthy adults.

Study-level results and caveats: Clonotypes shared by all four sorted-subset donors showed higher generation probabilities than non-shared clonotypes. Pairwise subsampling indicated that sequencing depth was expected to affect the degree of clonotype sharing among donors. Only blood was sampled, and tissue TCR repertoires likely differ from those in blood. Because the study included only a small number of donors, the genetic and exposure-history diversity represented was limited. Larger estimated clonotype richness was generally found for naive subsets than for memory subsets. Rarefaction of sorted-subset datasets indicated incomplete sequencing despite the large sequencing depth. About 5% of naive CD4, 3.5% of naive CD8, roughly 2.5% of memory CD4, and over 0.35% of memory CD8 clonotypes were shared across several donors.

Using the deep immunoSEQ assay, multiplex PCR amplified TCR CDR3 regions from genomic DNA. Extracted genomic DNA from each cell subset was distributed evenly across all wells of several immunoSEQ 96-well plates, and each plate was treated as a replicate. For sorted subsets, roughly 190 ng of genomic DNA, equivalent to 25,000 to 30,000 T cell genomes, went into each replicate PCR. The purified libraries were quantified using a Qubit 3.0 fluorometer, sized with a Bioanalyzer 2100, and then quantified again using the KAPA Library Quantification kit. A separate single-read 150-cycle Illumina NextSeq 550 flow cell was used to sequence each immunoSEQ 96-well plate. On the study's bioinformatics: Because the immunoSEQ output held only junctional sequences and lacked quality scores, the filtering could not match the filtering applied to full-length reads. To assign V/J genes and CDR3, sequences were annotated using PyIR, a Python wrapper for IgBLAST v1.9, with IMGT germline references. Reads with weak V/J assignments (E-value above 1e-6), missing CDR3, stop codons, out-of-frame junctions, or ambiguous translated residues were removed. V3J clonotypes were defined as sequences sharing the same inferred V gene, J gene, and CDR3 amino acid sequence. To compute the percentage overlap between repertoires, the number of shared unique clonotypes was divided by the size of the smaller repertoire. Repertoire richness was assessed with RTK rarefaction, the Chao1 estimator, and Recon v2.1 estimates of unobserved clonotypes. Generation probabilities for all TCRbeta clonotypes obtained by the gDNA method from a few donors were computed using OLGA. The table was pulled from immuneACCESS by TCRdb, which kept in-frame rearrangements only. Such tables lose some clones; where checked, under half of the loss comes from unresolved V genes, and the rest has no known cause. V and J calls plus clone size are reproduced from that table; the DNA served to infer D and trimming. The sample contains some 2,000,000 clones, approximately 94% of them found a single time. The ten biggest clones cover 1.1% of the sample.

Per the germline V gene, SGDLS is the CDR1 and YYNGEE is the CDR2. The CDR3, from cysteine to phenylalanine, totals 15 residues. Of all the DNA, just the CDR3 is kept, 45 bases in frame from base 1. Trimming removed 2 bases from V and 2 bases from J, leaving 13 bases between the germline ends. With respect to this clone: Its antigen specificity is not known. No base quality information exists; no much larger clone differs at one position.

CD8 naive samples were obtained by positive selection for CCR7 among CD45RO-negative cells, yielding a CD45RA+CCR7+ population from which TemRA cells were excluded. The donors were healthy, HIV-negative adults who had no recently reported acute infections or vaccinations. All donors were Caucasian adults living in Nashville, Tennessee, USA. After blood collection by leukapheresis, PBMCs were isolated using Ficoll-Histopaque density gradient centrifugation and then cryopreserved in the vapor phase of liquid nitrogen. Purity and quantity of every magnetically sorted T cell population were checked by analytical flow cytometry. Genomic DNA was isolated from every sorted fraction and measured by UV absorbance on a Nanodrop 2000c.

This sequence was found in a man aged 18-30 years in good health. Sequenced sample: naive CD8+ T cells sorted from blood. Reading the label with the study, this specimen's cell subset or site is: CD45RA+CCR7+. In this chain, TRBV9 is recombined with TRBJ1-2; the D gene is possibly TRBD1, with 6 bases matching. The sequence in DNA is TGTGCCAGCAGCGTTGGGGACATTCTAAACTATGGCTACACCTTC. It specifies CASSVGDILNYGYTF.